Following are 18 T cell receptor beta chains from one sample sequenced in a study of blood T cell repertoires in COVID-19. Clones were read by immunoSEQ multiplex PCR, and TCRdb kept only the in-frame ones, dropping some. The data hold about 87,000 clones, with over 70% observed a single time. The sample comprised peripheral blood. These receptor sequences come from a woman aged 45-65 years with acute or convalescent COVID-19.

J is TRBJ2-7 and V is TRBV5-6; TRBD2 matches 10 bases. The ends lost 3 bases at V and 6 bases at J; junction bases unmatched: 18. The CDR3 runs 18 residues. In germline, CDR1 is SGHDT, CDR2 YYEEEE. DNA for the CDR3: TGTGCCAGCAGCTCTGTCAGGTTGAAGCGGGGGGGCCGGGGCGAGCAGTACTTC. Translation: CASSSVRLKRGGRGEQYF. Variable domain in full (rest from reference TRBV5-6 and TRBJ2-7): DAGVTQSPTHLIKTRGQQVTLRCSPKSGHDTVSWYQQALGQGPQFIFQYYEEEERQRGNFPDRFSGHQFPNYSSELNVNALLLGDSALYLCASSSVRLKRGGRGEQYFGPGTRLTVT.

The CDR3 spells CASSEGRQGTTEAFF. The CDR3 DNA reads TGTGCCAGCAGTGAAGGCCGACAGGGTACCACTGAAGCTTTCTTT. The V and J genes are TRBV2 and TRBJ1-1; 7 nucleotides line up with TRBD1. Germline CDR1 reads SNHLY; CDR2 reads FYNNEI. Trimming cost V 1 base and J 4 bases; bases outside gene matches: 6. The CDR3 sequence is 15 residues long.

The chain uses TRBV5-6 and TRBJ2-3; 9 bases agree with TRBD2. Germline assignment: CDR1 SGHDT and CDR2 YYEEEE. V lost 1 base, J lost 6 bases, and 9 bases stayed unmatched. The CDR3 consists of 16 residues. This chain's CDR3 is CASSLTAGGLGDTQYF. CDR3 in DNA: TGTGCCAGCAGCTTGACAGCGGGGGGACTCGGGGATACGCAGTATTTT.

This chain joins TRBV18 and TRBJ2-1, with 8 bases aligning to TRBD1. The CDR3 is made up of 15 amino acids. Germline V gives CDR1 KGHSH, CDR2 LQKENI. V trimming: 3 bases; J trimming: 1 base; junction bases outside the gene matches: 2. CDR3 sequence reads: CASSPGTGSYNEQFF. In nucleotides, the CDR3 is TGTGCCAGCTCACCCGGGACAGGATCCTACAATGAGCAGTTCTTC. The variable domain in full, with the rest retrieved from reference TRBV18 and TRBJ2-1, is NAGVMQNPRHLVRRRGQEARLRCSPMKGHSHVYWYRQLPEEGLKFMVYLQKENIIDESGMPKERFSAEFPKEGPSILRIQQVVRGDSAAYFCASSPGTGSYNEQFFGPGTRLTVL.

The V call is TRBV28, the J call TRBJ1-2; TRBD1 is a possible D gene (6 bases). CDR1 and CDR2 (germline): MDHEN, SYDVKM. The CDR3 consists of 18 residues. The V gene lost 6 bases and the J gene lost 2 bases, with 25 bases spanning the gap. CDR3 DNA sequence: TGTGCCAGCAGCATAGACCCGACAGGAGGAGACTTCAACTATGGCTACACCTTC. Translated: CASSIDPTGGDFNYGYTF.

This clone was recorded many times. The chain uses TRBV19 and TRBJ1-2; TRBD1 matches 8 bases. CDR1 is LNHDA and CDR2 is SQIVND in the germline V gene (reference sequence). After removal of 5 bases from V and 2 bases from J, the junction contained 7 bases not matched to a gene. The CDR3 spans 15 residues. This CDR3 is CASSLPRDRNYGYTF. CDR3 DNA sequence: TGTGCCAGTAGTCTCCCCCGGGACAGGAACTATGGCTACACCTTC.

The J gene is TRBJ2-1, the V gene TRBV11-1, with 8 nucleotides matching TRBD2. The CDR3 length is 16 residues. Per germline, CDR1 SGHAT and CDR2 FQDESV (reference sequence). The ends lost 3 bases at V and 3 bases at J; junction bases unmatched: 7. CDR3 bases: TGTGCCAGCAGCTTCCTGCGGGGGGCAATCTACAATGAGCAGTTCTTC. Translating gives CASSFLRGAIYNEQFF.

J is TRBJ2-2 and V is TRBV6-1, with 7 bases that match TRBD1. Germline-derived CDR1 and CDR2 are MNHNS and SASEGT. The CDR3 runs 17 residues. Trimming cost V 3 bases and J 0 bases; bases outside gene matches: 7. This chain's CDR3 is CASSEHRGQSNTGELFF. CDR3 nucleotide sequence: TGTGCCAGCAGTGAGCACCGGGGACAGTCGAACACCGGGGAGCTGTTTTTT.

CDR3 nucleotide sequence: TGTGCCTGGGCGGAGGGGTCTCAGCCCCAGCATTTT. Amino acids: CAWAEGSQPQHF. The rearrangement joins TRBV30 to TRBJ1-5; D may be TRBD1 (5 bases). CDR3 length: 12 amino acids. CDR1 is GTSNPN, CDR2 SVGIG, per germline (reference sequence). V lost 5 bases and J 6 bases, leaving 11 bases between the germline ends.

The chain links TRBV6-5 to TRBJ1-2; D gene unclear. V was trimmed by 8 bases and J by 0 bases, leaving 16 bases between them. The length of the CDR3 is 15 residues. Germline V lookup: CDR1 MNHEY, CDR2 SVGAGI. This chain's CDR3 is CASGHEKPPNYGYTF. CDR3 DNA: TGTGCCAGCGGGCATGAGAAGCCACCTAACTATGGCTACACCTTC.

J is TRBJ1-1 and V is TRBV18; the D gene is possibly TRBD1 (6 bases). This CDR3 has 16 amino acids. Trimming shortened V by 5 bases and J by 3 bases, and 19 bases separated the two germline ends. Germline-derived CDR1 and CDR2 are KGHSH and LQKENI. CDR3 nucleotide sequence: TGTGCCAGCTCAACCCTCCCGGGACAACTGTACACTGAAGCTTTCTTT. Residues: CASSTLPGQLYTEAFF.

This clone was counted a single time. The chain recombines TRBV5-8 with TRBJ1-2; 7 bases align to TRBD1. Germline loops: CDR1 SGHTS, CDR2 YDEGEE. The CDR3 is 16 amino acids. V trimming: 0 bases; J trimming: 4 bases; junction bases outside the gene matches: 9. For the CDR3, the DNA is TGTGCCAGCAGCTTGGATTGGACAGGAGCGAGCTATGGCTACACCTTC. Amino acid sequence: CASSLDWTGASYGYTF.

The CDR3 loop is CASRGTGSNYGYTF. The CDR3 DNA sequence: TGTGCCAGCAGAGGGACAGGGAGCAACTATGGCTACACCTTC. J is TRBJ1-2 and V is TRBV28, with 9 bases lining up with TRBD1. The CDR3 contains 14 residues. The germline V gene encodes CDR1 MDHEN and CDR2 SYDVKM. The V and J ends lost 6 bases and 2 bases, in that order; junction bases with no gene match: 4.

This clone was observed a few times. The chain combines TRBV6-6 with TRBJ2-7; TRBD2 is a possible D gene (7 bases). The V gene's germline CDR1 is MNHNY and CDR2 SVGAGI (reference sequence). V shed 5 bases and J shed 0 bases, with 20 bases lying between them. CDR3 length equals 17 residues. The CDR3 DNA follows: TGTGCCAGCAGTCATGGGGGGGCCTCCCCGGACTCCTACGAGCAGTACTTC. This codes for CASSHGGASPDSYEQYF.

This rearrangement joins TRBV7-2 to TRBJ1-2, with unresolved D. V lost 0 bases to trimming and J lost 8 bases, with 10 bases between them. This CDR3 has 13 amino acids. CDR1 and CDR2 (germline): SGHTA, FQGNSA. CDR3 residues: CASSLASAGGYTF. CDR3 sequence (DNA): TGTGCCAGCAGCTTAGCCTCAGCGGGGGGCTACACCTTC.

The chain recombines TRBV7-3 with TRBJ2-1, with 9 positions matching TRBD2. Germline V gene sequence: CDR1 SGHTA, CDR2 FQGTGA. Unmatched junction bases numbered 2, after V lost 0 bases and J lost 5 bases. The CDR3 is 15 amino acids. The CDR3 loop reads CASSLTSGGNNEQFF. CDR3 DNA sequence: TGTGCCAGCAGCTTAACTAGCGGGGGTAACAATGAGCAGTTCTTC.

Details on this clone: A read error may account for a junction end that differs from germline. V and J are TRBV19 and TRBJ2-7; TRBD1 is a possible D gene (5 bases). From germline, CDR1 is LNHDA and CDR2 SQIVND (reference sequence). The CDR3 sequence is 12 residues long. The CDR3 reads CASSTRKGPPNF. The CDR3 DNA sequence: TGTGCCAGTAGTACACGAAAGGGGCCTCCAAACTTC.

The CDR3 spells CASSGSLAGATSYNEQFF. CDR3 in DNA: TGTGCCAGCAGCGGTTCACTAGCGGGGGCTACCTCCTACAATGAGCAGTTCTTC. The rearrangement uses TRBV3-1 (or the pseudogene TRBV3-2) and TRBJ2-1; TRBD2 matches at 11 bases. J was trimmed by 0 bases and V by 5 bases; bases with no gene match: 9. The germline V gene has CDR1 LGHDT and CDR2 YNNKEL (reference sequence). The CDR3 length is 18 residues.